This note documents a single T cell receptor (beta chain) sequence. No antigen is known for it. The sample holds no much larger clone one base away, and base qualities are not on file. The CDR3 spans 14 residues, from the cysteine through the phenylalanine. Only the CDR3 DNA stays, 42 bases, in frame from base 1. The germline V gene (reference sequence) specifies SGHKS as CDR1 and YYEKEE as CDR2. The trim is 0 bases for V and 4 bases for J, with a gap of 9 bases between the germline ends. This was a case-control study nested in a cohort of healthcare workers in London, UK, who had nasopharyngeal swab PCR tests and blood samples taken every week. Healthcare workers were recruited between 23 and 31 March 2020, during the week of the UK lockdown, and were followed weekly for up to about 15 weeks. These data belong to a study of early T cells in non-severe SARS-CoV-2 infection (dated by TCRdb to about 2021). Concerning the study at large: Because TCR sequencing relied on bulk RNA taken from unsorted whole blood, pairing of alpha and beta chains was not possible. On the study overall, not on this receptor specifically: VDJdb matching was skewed toward anti-spike CD8 responses and likely underestimated virus-specific expansions by missing private and CD4 specificities.

The method behind the library was 5' RACE. Instrument used: NextSeq 500. Unique molecular identifiers were attached to individual cDNA molecules in the TCR library protocol so that sequencing error and PCR bias could be corrected. Sequencing covered both TCR alpha and beta chains, and within each sample the abundances of alpha and beta sequences were tightly co-correlated. The paper's processing steps were these. Decombinator V4 was used to annotate the V gene, J gene and CDR3 of the TCR sequences. TCRs were defined as expanded if a significant change between any two time points was detected under a Poisson model with p below 0.0001. Abundances of TCRs were expressed as counts per million after normalisation to the total number of TCRs sequenced in each sample. MAIT TCRs were defined by TRAV1-2 paired with TRAJ12, TRAJ20 or TRAJ33, and iNKT TCRs by TRAV10 paired with TRAJ18. VDJdb, accessed 1 November 2021, was searched for CMV, EBV and SARS-CoV-2 annotated TCRs, with TCRs annotated for multiple antigens excluded. TCRdb trimmed public reads at Q25 via fastp, called clones via MiXCR and kept in-frame beta chains. CDR3 protein sequences are deduplicated, and each keeps its most common genes and DNA. TCRdb assigned the V and J calls; the authors' analysis was not used. Counted in this sample were just under 65,000 distinct CDR3 sequences; roughly 9% of them appeared once. The top ten clonotypes cover 13% of the sample.

Sample: whole blood, taken at baseline. The receptor's source is an adult who was a healthcare worker with PCR-confirmed SARS-CoV-2 infection or an uninfected control (not recorded which). The sequence is built from TRBV5-5 and TRBJ2-3; TRBD2 is perhaps the D gene, given 6 matching bases. This receptor carries the CDR3 CASSLAGSADTQYF. The sequenced DNA: TGTGCCAGCAGCTTGGCCGGGAGCGCAGATACGCAGTATTTT. Where the CDR3 stops, the reference TRBV5-5 and TRBJ2-3 genes take over; the full variable domain is DAGVTQSPTHLIKTRGQQVTLRCSPISGHKSVSWYQQVLGQGPQFIFQYYEKEERGRGNFPDRFSARQFPNYSSELNVNALLLGDSALYLCASSLAGSADTQYFGPGTRLTVL.